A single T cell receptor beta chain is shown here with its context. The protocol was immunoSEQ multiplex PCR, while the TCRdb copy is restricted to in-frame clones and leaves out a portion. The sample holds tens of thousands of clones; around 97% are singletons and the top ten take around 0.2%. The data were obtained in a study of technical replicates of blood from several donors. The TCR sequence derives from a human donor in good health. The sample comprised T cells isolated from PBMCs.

The chain's CDR3 is CASKQSGGGSTDTQYF. As DNA, the CDR3 is TGTGCCAGCAAACAAAGTGGGGGGGGGAGCACAGATACGCAGTATTTT. The V and J genes are TRBV4-2 and TRBJ2-3; 7 nucleotides line up with TRBD2. V lost 7 bases to trimming and J lost 0 bases; unmatched junction nucleotides: 10. Germline assignment: CDR1 LGHNA and CDR2 YNFKEQ. CDR3 size: 16 residues.